The 22 T cell receptor beta chains below come from one sample, sequenced in a study of T cell changes during pregnancy in multiple sclerosis. TCRdb's table, derived via immunoSEQ multiplex PCR, lists solely in-frame clones and lacks some. The sample consists of about 47,000 clones, 75% to 90% of them appearing once. The sequenced sample was CD8+ T cells from peripheral blood mononuclear cells, obtained in the second trimester of pregnancy. The receptors come from a female donor with multiple sclerosis, enrolled in a pregnancy study.

V gene TRBV6-4 combines with J gene TRBJ2-3; the match to TRBD2 covers 9 bases. The V segment lost 8 bases and the J segment 1 base; nucleotides outside the gene matches: 13. The CDR3 covers 17 residues. Germline CDR1 MRHNA, CDR2 SNTAGT. The chain's CDR3 is CASSKGGSGGGTDTQYF. In DNA, the CDR3 is TGTGCCAGCTCTAAGGGAGGTAGCGGGGGAGGCACAGATACGCAGTATTTT.

The CDR3 reads CASSTDSYEQYF. The CDR3 DNA follows: TGTGCCAGCAGTACCGACAGCTACGAGCAGTACTTC. The chain has TRBV27 and TRBJ2-7; maybe TRBD1 (5 bases). CDR3 size: 12 residues. The germline V gene has CDR1 MNHEY and CDR2 SMNVEV (reference sequence). V was trimmed by 5 bases and J by 3 bases, leaving 8 bases between them.

The J gene is TRBJ2-1, the V gene TRBV27; a possible D gene is TRBD2 (6 bases). The CDR3 extends over 15 amino acids. Germline V gene lookup returns CDR1 MNHEY and CDR2 SMNVEV (reference sequence). The V end was cut by 5 bases, the J end by 3 bases, with 14 bases between. The CDR3 DNA sequence: TGTGCCAGCAGTGAACTAGCTGAGGTCTACAATGAGCAGTTCTTC. Protein sequence: CASSELAEVYNEQFF.

The chain has TRBV28 and TRBJ1-1; 7 nucleotides match TRBD1. V lost 3 bases, J lost 1 base, and 2 bases stayed unmatched. CDR1 is MDHEN, CDR2 SYDVKM, per germline. This CDR3 has 14 residues. DNA of the CDR3: TGTGCCAGCAGTTTGGGACAGTCGAACACTGAAGCTTTCTTT. Protein: CASSLGQSNTEAFF.

This clone appeared a single time. This chain connects TRBV6-1 to TRBJ2-5; D possibly corresponds to TRBD2 (5 bases). CDR1 and CDR2 (germline): MNHNS, SASEGT. Deletions cut 2 bases from V and 0 bases from J, with 10 bases between. This CDR3 comprises 15 residues. The CDR3 DNA sequence: TGTGCCAGCAGTGAACTGCGGGTGGACCAAGAGACCCAGTACTTC. Its protein is CASSELRVDQETQYF.

The J gene is TRBJ1-2, the V gene TRBV29-1; 7 bases agree with TRBD1. In germline, CDR1 is SQVTM, CDR2 ANQGSEA. The V gene end was trimmed by 6 bases and the J gene end by 4 bases; junction bases not matched to a gene: 8. This CDR3 is 13 amino acids long. CDR3 protein: CSVVTGLGYGYTF. The CDR3 DNA reads as TGCAGCGTGGTGACAGGGTTAGGCTATGGCTACACCTTC.

The J gene is TRBJ2-5, the V gene TRBV11-2, with D maybe TRBD1 (6 bases). Germline CDR1 is SGHAT and CDR2 is FQNNGV. V lost 7 bases to trimming and J lost 5 bases, with 20 bases between them. This CDR3 has 15 amino acids. The CDR3 reads CASTPGRGFLETQYF. As DNA, the CDR3 is TGTGCCAGCACCCCAGGCAGGGGCTTTTTGGAGACCCAGTACTTC. Together with reference TRBV11-2 and TRBJ2-5, the CDR3 gives the full variable domain: EAGVAQSPRYKIIEKRQSVAFWCNPISGHATLYWYQQILGQGPKLLIQFQNNGVVDDSQLPKDRFSAERLKGVDSTLKIQPAKLEDSAVYLCASTPGRGFLETQYFGPGTRLLVL.

The chain couples TRBV27 to TRBJ2-3; 13 bases map to TRBD2. Trimming cost V 8 bases and J 3 bases; bases outside gene matches: 8. CDR3 length: 16 residues. Germline V CDR1 and CDR2: MNHEY, SMNVEV (reference sequence). The CDR3 bases are TGTGCCAGCCGGATACTAGCGGGGGGGTTAACAGATACGCAGTATTTT. Protein product: CASRILAGGLTDTQYF.

V gene TRBV7-3 combines with J gene TRBJ1-1, with unresolved D. There are 15 residues in the CDR3. Germline V CDR1 and CDR2: SGHTA, FQGTGA. Trimming pared 0 bases from V and 4 bases from J, leaving 12 bases between. CDR3 sequence: CASSLTHTPLTEAFF. CDR3 DNA sequence: TGTGCCAGCAGCTTAACTCACACCCCTCTCACTGAAGCTTTCTTT. Combining the CDR3 with reference TRBV7-3 and TRBJ1-1 gives the whole variable domain GAGVSQTPSNKVTEKGKYVELRCDPISGHTALYWYRQSLGQGPEFLIYFQGTGAADDSGLPNDRFFAVRPEGSVSTLKIQRTERGDSAVYLCASSLTHTPLTEAFFGQGTRLTVV.

This chain links TRBV27 with TRBJ2-3; 7 bases fit TRBD1. Germline values: CDR1 MNHEY, CDR2 SMNVEV (reference sequence). With 7 bases clipped from V and 1 base from J, the junction kept 5 bases outside the gene matches. This CDR3 contains 14 residues. The CDR3 DNA reads as TGTGCCAGCACCCATACAGGGGGCACAGATACGCAGTATTTT. It codes for CASTHTGGTDTQYF.

CDR3: CASSQDRVVAFF. DNA of the CDR3: TGTGCCAGCAGCCAAGACCGGGTTGTCGCTTTCTTT. The chain recombines TRBV16 with TRBJ1-1; D uncertain. Looked up from germline, CDR1 is KGHSY and CDR2 is FQNENV. The CDR3 spans 12 residues. V dropped 2 bases and J dropped 11 bases, with 12 bases sitting between them.

The chain couples TRBV27 to TRBJ2-1; 13 bases are a match to TRBD2. The V and J ends lost 8 bases and 1 base, in that order; junction bases with no gene match: 2. Germline CDR1 reads MNHEY; CDR2 reads SMNVEV (reference sequence). This CDR3 spans 15 amino acids. CDR3 sequence reads: CASRLAGGSYNEQFF. The CDR3 DNA is TGTGCCAGCCGACTAGCGGGGGGATCCTACAATGAGCAGTTCTTC.

The rearrangement links TRBV9 to TRBJ2-7; TRBD1 matches 7 bases. CDR3 length: 15 residues. Germline loops: CDR1 SGDLS, CDR2 YYNGEE. The junction had 6 bases not matched to a gene; V was cut back by 3 bases and J by 0 bases. CDR3 amino acids: CASSAEGARSYEQYF. The DNA for the CDR3 is TGTGCCAGCAGCGCTGAGGGGGCCCGCTCCTACGAGCAGTACTTC.

The genes are TRBV2 and TRBJ1-1; D remains ambiguous. From germline, CDR1 is SNHLY and CDR2 FYNNEI. V shed 5 bases and J shed 3 bases, with 16 bases lying between them. The CDR3 length is 15 residues. The DNA of the CDR3 is TGTGCCAGCAGTCCAATGTATGAGCTCCACACTGAAGCTTTCTTT. This gives the protein CASSPMYELHTEAFF.

The rearrangement joins TRBV27 to TRBJ2-7; 9 bases align to TRBD1. Germline assignment: CDR1 MNHEY and CDR2 SMNVEV (reference sequence). CDR3 length equals 15 residues. Germline trimming cut 6 bases from V and 4 bases from J; bases unmatched to any gene: 10. The CDR3 protein is CASSSGTGTGYEQYF. The CDR3 region has the DNA TGTGCCAGCAGCAGCGGGACCGGGACAGGGTACGAGCAGTACTTC.

The gene calls are TRBV6-6 and TRBJ2-1, with D perhaps TRBD2 (5 bases). The CDR3 contains 16 residues. V dropped 5 bases and J dropped 5 bases, with 19 bases sitting between them. Germline V gene lookup returns CDR1 MNHNY and CDR2 SVGAGI (reference sequence). CDR3 in DNA: TGTGCCAGCAGTCCCGAGTCGGGGTACATTGACAATGAGCAGTTCTTC. Translating gives CASSPESGYIDNEQFF.

As DNA, the CDR3 is TGTGCCAGCAGCTCCCCCGGGACAGGGGATCAGCCCCAGCATTTT. Its translation is CASSSPGTGDQPQHF. The chain employs TRBV7-3 and TRBJ1-5, with 10 nucleotides matching TRBD1. The J segment lost 5 bases and the V segment lost 4 bases, leaving 5 bases of the junction unmatched. The germline CDR1 and CDR2 sequences are SGHTA and FQGTGA. This CDR3 comprises 15 residues. The variable domain in full, completed from reference TRBV7-3 and TRBJ1-5, reads GAGVSQTPSNKVTEKGKYVELRCDPISGHTALYWYRQSLGQGPEFLIYFQGTGAADDSGLPNDRFFAVRPEGSVSTLKIQRTERGDSAVYLCASSSPGTGDQPQHFGDGTRLSIL.

This clone was observed a few times. The CDR3 sequence: CASSLSGLVNTEAFF. In DNA, the CDR3 is TGTGCCAGCAGTTTGTCAGGGTTAGTGAACACTGAAGCTTTCTTT. This chain links TRBV27 with TRBJ1-1, with D maybe TRBD1 (5 bases). This CDR3 has 15 residues. The V end was cut by 3 bases, the J end by 0 bases, with 11 bases between. CDR1 is MNHEY, CDR2 SMNVEV, per germline (reference sequence).

V gene TRBV30 combines with J gene TRBJ1-6, with 7 bases identical to TRBD1. The CDR3 length is 14 residues. Germline values: CDR1 GTSNPN, CDR2 SVGIG (reference sequence). V was pared by 3 bases and J by 7 bases, with 6 bases of the junction left unmatched. The CDR3 sequence: CAWRSTGRNSPLHF. The DNA of the CDR3 is TGTGCCTGGAGATCGACAGGGAGAAATTCACCCCTCCACTTT.

The rearrangement links TRBV6-6 to TRBJ1-2; 7 positions agree with TRBD1. The CDR3 has 13 residues. Germline values: CDR1 MNHNY, CDR2 SVGAGI (reference sequence). Trimming removed 3 bases from V and 3 bases from J; junction bases left unmatched: 1. The CDR3 region has the DNA TGTGCCAGCAGTTATCAGGGGGACTATGGCTACACCTTC. Translating it yields CASSYQGDYGYTF.

The chain carries TRBV7-9 and TRBJ2-5; D is possibly TRBD2 (6 bases). The CDR3 runs 14 residues. In germline, CDR1 is SEHNR, CDR2 FQNEAQ (reference sequence). Trimming removed 0 bases from V and 4 bases from J, with 9 bases in between. In nucleotides, the CDR3 is TGTGCCAGCAGCTTAGCGTGGGGAGGAGAGACCCAGTACTTC. Protein sequence: CASSLAWGGETQYF. Full variable domain (outside the CDR3, taken from reference TRBV7-9 and TRBJ2-5): DTGVSQNPRHKITKRGQNVTFRCDPISEHNRLYWYRQTLGQGPEFLTYFQNEAQLEKSRLLSDRFSAERPKGSFSTLEIQRTEQGDSAMYLCASSLAWGGETQYFGPGTRLLVL.

This sequence joins TRBV7-9 and TRBJ2-7; 13 nucleotides line up with TRBD2. This CDR3 comprises 15 residues. Germline values: CDR1 SEHNR, CDR2 FQNEAQ (reference sequence). V dropped 1 base and J dropped 5; count of bases not matched to a gene: 2. CDR3 DNA: TGTGCCAGCAGCTTAGGGACTAGCGGGAGAGACGAGCAGTACTTC. Its translation: CASSLGTSGRDEQYF.